The rows below give T cell receptor beta chains drawn from one sample of a study of blood T cell repertoires in COVID-19. Clones were sequenced by immunoSEQ multiplex PCR, and TCRdb holds only the in-frame ones, with some missing. The table has about 200,000 clones, roughly 73% seen once. Material: peripheral blood. Every receptor here comes from a woman older than 75 with active or convalescent COVID-19. Each CDR3 is given with its conserved first and last residue. D genes are given only for firm matches. The size entry is marked missing in some rows and otherwise reads once, few, many or a size class.

V gene	J gene	D gene	clone size	CDR3 protein	CDR3 DNA
TRBV3-1/TRBV3-2	TRBJ2-6	TRBD1	.	CASSQLGQGAPSGANVLTF	TGTGCCAGCAGCCAATTGGGACAGGGGGCCCCCTCTGGGGCCAACGTCCTGACTTTC
TRBV7-2	TRBJ2-7	TRBD2	.	CASSLSGGMYEQYF	TGTGCCAGCAGCTTGAGCGGGGGGATGTACGAGCAGTACTTC
TRBV5-6	TRBJ2-7	.	.	CASSAGTPRYEQYF	TGTGCCAGCAGCGCGGGGACTCCTAGGTACGAGCAGTACTTC
TRBV28	TRBJ2-7	TRBD2	.	CASSHQTPGGLYEQYF	TGTGCCAGCAGTCACCAAACCCCCGGGGGGTTGTACGAGCAGTACTTC
TRBV9	TRBJ1-2	.	.	CASSVGLERGYTF	TGTGCCAGCAGCGTAGGATTGGAGAGAGGCTACACCTTC
TRBV7-8	TRBJ1-5	.	once	CASSLVGISNQPQHF	TGTGCCAGCAGCTTAGTTGGCATTAGCAATCAGCCCCAGCATTTT
TRBV7-9	TRBJ1-4	.	.	CASSLDRAVGEKLFF	TGTGCCAGCAGCTTAGACAGGGCCGTGGGCGAAAAACTGTTTTTT
TRBV11-2	TRBJ2-7	.	few	CASSLGGIYEQYF	TGTGCCAGCAGCTTAGGCGGGATCTACGAGCAGTACTTC
TRBV28	TRBJ2-1	TRBD1	.	CASSSHHGTGVHNEQFF	TGTGCCAGCAGTTCCCATCACGGGACAGGGGTCCACAATGAGCAGTTCTTC
TRBV21-1	TRBJ1-1	.	.	CASSTRSRTEKSEAFF	TGTGCCAGCAGCACGCGGTCTAGGACAGAAAAGTCTGAAGCTTTCTTT
TRBV29-1	TRBJ1-2	.	.	CSVDTVNYGYTF	TGCAGCGTTGATACAGTTAACTATGGCTACACCTTC
TRBV2	TRBJ1-6	.	few	CASNSDGNSPLHF	TGTGCCAGCAATAGTGACGGGAATTCACCCCTCCACTTT
TRBV21-1	TRBJ1-2	.	.	CASSKVIGGGYTF	TGTGCCAGCAGCAAAGTAATCGGTGGTGGCTACACCTTC
TRBV3-1/TRBV3-2	TRBJ2-1	TRBD2	.	CASSQGPGGAYNEQFF	TGTGCCAGCAGCCAAGGTCCCGGGGGGGCCTACAATGAGCAGTTCTTC
TRBV28	TRBJ1-5	.	.	CASSHRYRRIRLGDQPQHF	TGTGCCAGCAGTCACCGGTATCGACGGATCCGTCTAGGTGATCAGCCCCAGCATTTT
TRBV12-3/TRBV12-4	TRBJ2-3	.	few	CASLTSGQYF	TGTGCCAGCCTTACCTCGGGGCAGTATTTT
TRBV6-5	TRBJ1-3	.	.	CASGKMAGGGNTIYF	TGTGCCAGCGGAAAGATGGCGGGAGGTGGAAACACCATATATTTT
TRBV2	TRBJ1-2	TRBD1	.	CASRSPGTVFYGYTF	TGTGCCAGCAGGTCTCCCGGGACAGTGTTCTATGGCTACACCTTC
TRBV12-3/TRBV12-4	TRBJ2-3	.	.	CASHQGSDTQYF	TGTGCCAGCCACCAGGGCTCAGATACGCAGTATTTT
TRBV2	TRBJ2-5	TRBD1	few	CASSRTGDETQYF	TGTGCCAGCAGTCGAACAGGGGACGAGACCCAGTACTTC
TRBV28	TRBJ1-1	.	.	CASSSFRTEMNTEAFF	TGTGCCAGCAGTAGTTTCAGGACAGAGATGAACACTGAAGCTTTCTTT
TRBV5-1	TRBJ2-3	TRBD1	.	CASGQDGNTDTQYF	TGCGCCAGCGGACAGGACGGGAACACAGATACGCAGTATTTT
TRBV11-2	TRBJ1-6	TRBD1	.	CASSGGTGLYNSPLHF	TGTGCCAGCAGCGGGGGGACAGGTCTCTATAATTCACCCCTCCACTTT
TRBV18	TRBJ1-2	.	.	CASSPQSQGTLYGYTF	TGTGCCAGCTCACCACAGAGTCAGGGCACCCTCTATGGCTACACCTTC
TRBV24-1	TRBJ1-1	.	.	CATRPSGGGLMNTEAFF	TGTGCCACCAGGCCCTCTGGGGGAGGGCTCATGAACACTGAAGCTTTCTTT
TRBV12-5	TRBJ2-5	TRBD1	.	CASGLGPGQGETQYF	TGTGCTAGTGGTTTGGGTCCGGGACAGGGAGAGACCCAGTACTTC
TRBV5-1	TRBJ1-1	TRBD1	once	CASSLVAGGNTEAFF	TGCGCCAGCAGCTTGGTGGCAGGGGGAAACACTGAAGCTTTCTTT
TRBV3-1/TRBV3-2	TRBJ2-2	.	.	CASSWARGNTGELFF	TGTGCCAGCAGCTGGGCGCGGGGGAACACCGGGGAGCTGTTTTTT
TRBV19	TRBJ2-5	TRBD2	.	CASSIDPAGVQETQYF	TGTGCCAGTAGTATAGATCCAGCGGGGGTCCAAGAGACCCAGTACTTC
TRBV9	TRBJ2-1	TRBD2	.	CASSETSGSSYNEQFF	TGTGCCAGCAGCGAAACTAGCGGCAGCTCCTACAATGAGCAGTTCTTC
TRBV5-1	TRBJ1-1	.	.	CASSLGATTNTEAFF	TGCGCCAGCAGCTTGGGGGCAACGACGAACACTGAAGCTTTCTTT